The 28 T cell receptor beta chains below all came from one sample that was sequenced in a study of Ad26.COV2.S vaccination and SARS-CoV-2 variants. Sequenced by immunoSEQ multiplex PCR; TCRdb stores in-frame clones only, minus some. The repertoire holds 250,000 or so clones, with approximately 88% as singletons. Sample treatment: about 20 received Ad26.COV2.S at low or high dose, single or two shots; about 5 received placebo; per-sample allocation not given. The study sampled participants on day 63 after the first vaccine or placebo injection. The specimen comprised peripheral blood, sampled in a trial of Ad26.COV2.S vaccine versus placebo. These TCRs come from a person aged 18-60 years who received the Ad26.COV2.S COVID-19 vaccine or a placebo.

CDR3 sequence reads: CASSYTGATGELFF. The DNA of the CDR3 is TGTGCCAGCAGTTATACAGGGGCCACCGGGGAGCTGTTTTTT. V and J are TRBV6-4 and TRBJ2-2; 7 bases match TRBD1. CDR3 length equals 14 residues. Germline loops: CDR1 MRHNA, CDR2 SNTAGT. V lost 5 bases to trimming and J lost 4 bases; unmatched junction nucleotides: 4.

The chain has TRBV7-9 and TRBJ2-3, with TRBD2 matching 12 bases. V lost 3 bases and J lost 0; bases outside the gene matches: 4. In germline, CDR1 is SEHNR, CDR2 FQNEAQ (reference sequence). This CDR3 spans 17 amino acids. CDR3 sequence: CASSLTSGGPSTDTQYF. As DNA, the CDR3 is TGTGCCAGCAGCTTGACTAGCGGGGGACCTAGCACAGATACGCAGTATTTT. Combining the CDR3 with reference TRBV7-9 and TRBJ2-3 gives the whole variable domain DTGVSQNPRHKITKRGQNVTFRCDPISEHNRLYWYRQTLGQGPEFLTYFQNEAQLEKSRLLSDRFSAERPKGSFSTLEIQRTEQGDSAMYLCASSLTSGGPSTDTQYFGPGTRLTVL.

This clone was seen once. This chain links TRBV5-1 with TRBJ1-6; 8 bases match TRBD1. This CDR3 has 14 residues. The V gene end was trimmed by 2 bases and the J gene end by 7 bases; junction bases not matched to a gene: 2. Germline V gene sequence: CDR1 SGHRS, CDR2 YFSETQ. The CDR3 bases are TGCGCCAGCAGCTTACAGGGGGGCAATTCACCCCTCCACTTT. Amino acid sequence: CASSLQGGNSPLHF.

The J gene is TRBJ1-1, the V gene TRBV3-1 (or the pseudogene TRBV3-2); the match to TRBD1 covers 7 bases. The ends lost 1 base at V and 2 bases at J; junction bases unmatched: 1. The CDR3 is made up of 14 amino acids. From germline, CDR1 is LGHDT and CDR2 YNNKEL (reference sequence). CDR3 DNA sequence: TGTGCCAGCAGCCAAGCAGGGGGAAACACTGAAGCTTTCTTT. This sequence encodes CASSQAGGNTEAFF.

The chain combines TRBV18 with TRBJ1-2; D not resolved. V dropped 6 bases and J dropped 5 bases, with 10 bases sitting between them. The germline V gene encodes CDR1 KGHSH and CDR2 LQKENI. There are 12 residues in the CDR3. The CDR3 DNA sequence: TGTGCCAGCTCTCAAGACCGGTATGGCTACACCTTC. Protein sequence: CASSQDRYGYTF.

The chain's CDR3 is CASSPRLVHEQFF. The CDR3 nucleotides are TGTGCCAGCAGTCCCAGACTAGTCCATGAGCAGTTCTTC. This chain joins TRBV27 and TRBJ2-1; a possible D gene is TRBD2 (6 bases). Germline V lookup: CDR1 MNHEY, CDR2 SMNVEV (reference sequence). This CDR3 region has 13 residues. Trimming cost V 5 bases and J 8 bases, with 13 bases left between them.

V is TRBV23-1 and J is TRBJ2-7; no clear D. TRBV23-1 is an ORF; its function is uncertain. The CDR3 is 14 residues long. The V end lost 0 bases, the J end lost 3 bases, and 9 bases lay between the germline ends. CDR3 sequence (DNA): TGCGCCAGCAGTCAATCTCCGAGATTCTACGAGCAGTACTTC. Residues: CASSQSPRFYEQYF.

This CDR3 is CASSATSGGLETQYF. The CDR3 bases are TGTGCCAGCTCCGCCACTAGCGGGGGATTGGAGACCCAGTACTTC. The rearrangement joins TRBV7-2 to TRBJ2-5, with 11 positions matching TRBD2. CDR3 length equals 15 residues. CDR1 and CDR2 (germline): SGHTA, FQGNSA. The ends lost 8 bases at V and 5 bases at J; junction bases unmatched: 10.

V is TRBV4-2 and J is TRBJ2-3; tentative D call: TRBD1 (6 bases). V lost 0 bases and J 1 base, leaving 14 bases between the germline ends. The CDR3 has 17 amino acids. Germline values: CDR1 LGHNA, CDR2 YNFKEQ. CDR3 region: CASSQDGGRTGTDTQYF. CDR3 bases: TGTGCCAGCAGCCAAGACGGCGGGCGGACAGGCACAGATACGCAGTATTTT.

This chain joins TRBV7-8 and TRBJ1-3; 8 bases line up with TRBD1. V trimming: 3 bases; J trimming: 3 bases; junction bases outside the gene matches: 4. The CDR3 runs to 15 residues. From germline, CDR1 is SGHVS and CDR2 FQNEAQ. The CDR3 spells CASSFRTGLGNTIYF. In nucleotides, the CDR3 is TGTGCCAGCAGCTTCCGGACAGGGCTTGGAAACACCATATATTTT.

This clone showed up just a few times. The chain links TRBV6-2 or TRBV6-3 to TRBJ2-2, with TRBD2 matching over 11 bases. Trimming took 4 bases from V and 1 from J; bases not matched to a gene: 2. Germline-derived CDR1 and CDR2 are MNHEY and SVGEGT. The CDR3 totals 16 residues. The CDR3 loop is CASSSGTSGNTGELFF. The DNA for the CDR3 is TGTGCCAGCAGTTCCGGGACTAGCGGGAACACCGGGGAGCTGTTTTTT.

This sequence joins TRBV18 and TRBJ1-6; TRBD1 is a possible D gene (6 bases). The V end was cut by 3 bases, the J end by 7 bases, with 10 bases between. Germline loops: CDR1 KGHSH, CDR2 LQKENI. This CDR3 has 14 amino acids. CDR3 residues: CASSPDRENSPLHF. The CDR3 nucleotides are TGTGCCAGCTCACCGGACAGAGAGAATTCACCCCTCCACTTT.

This clone showed up just a few times. The rearrangement links TRBV30 to TRBJ2-1; weak D call: TRBD2 (5 bases). The CDR3 covers 13 residues. The V end was cut by 5 bases, the J end by 8 bases, with 16 bases between. CDR1 is GTSNPN, CDR2 SVGIG, per germline (reference sequence). Written as DNA, the CDR3 is TGTGCCTGGCAGCCTGACTATAAGTATGAGCAGTTCTTC. Encoded protein: CAWQPDYKYEQFF.

By share, this clone ranks as medium-sized. This rearrangement joins TRBV5-1 to TRBJ2-1, with a possible D match to TRBD2 (6 bases). The CDR3 contains 16 residues. V dropped 0 bases and J dropped 6 bases, with 16 bases sitting between them. Per the germline V gene, CDR1 is SGHRS and CDR2 is YFSETQ. CDR3 protein: CASSLGRGLEGNEQFF. CDR3 in DNA: TGCGCCAGCAGCTTGGGTCGGGGACTCGAGGGCAATGAGCAGTTCTTC.

The chain has TRBV7-2 and TRBJ2-5; the match to TRBD1 covers 7 bases. V shed 5 bases, J shed 1 base, and the junction held 4 bases outside the gene matches. This CDR3 has 14 residues. Germline CDR1 and CDR2: SGHTA and FQGNSA. CDR3 in amino acids: CASSGQVFQETQYF. The DNA for the CDR3 is TGTGCCAGCAGCGGACAGGTGTTCCAAGAGACCCAGTACTTC.

This chain connects TRBV5-1 to TRBJ2-5; TRBD1 matches at 8 bases. The V segment lost 4 bases and the J segment 5 bases; nucleotides outside the gene matches: 4. Germline V gene lookup returns CDR1 SGHRS and CDR2 YFSETQ. The CDR3 is 13 residues long. CDR3 nucleotide sequence: TGCGCCAGCAGCCCGACAGGGGCGGAGACCCAGTACTTC. Amino acid sequence: CASSPTGAETQYF. Full variable domain (rest looked up from reference TRBV5-1 and TRBJ2-5): KAGVTQTPRYLIKTRGQQVTLSCSPISGHRSVSWYQQTPGQGLQFLFEYFSETQRNKGNFPGRFSGRQFSNSRSEMNVSTLELGDSALYLCASSPTGAETQYFGPGTRLLVL.

CDR3 in amino acids: CARSLRQGARTGELFF. CDR3 sequence (DNA): TGTGCCAGAAGCTTGAGGCAGGGGGCGCGAACCGGGGAGCTGTTTTTT. The V and J genes are TRBV5-3 and TRBJ2-2, with 8 bases matching TRBD1. TRBV5-3 is an ORF, and what it does is uncertain. V was pared by 1 base and J by 5 bases, with 7 bases of the junction left unmatched. There are 16 residues in the CDR3.

The chain recombines TRBV3-1 (or the pseudogene TRBV3-2) with TRBJ1-1; maybe TRBD1 (6 bases). Germline V CDR1 and CDR2: LGHDT, YNNKEL (reference sequence). There are 12 residues in the CDR3. Deletions cut 11 bases from V and 4 bases from J, with 14 bases between. The CDR3: CALWGPGTEAFF. DNA for the CDR3: TGTGCCCTGTGGGGGCCGGGCACTGAAGCTTTCTTT.

This chain links TRBV5-6 with TRBJ1-2; tentatively, D is TRBD1 (6 bases). Germline CDR1 is SGHDT and CDR2 is YYEEEE. The CDR3 loop spans 14 amino acids. The V gene lost 2 bases and the J gene lost 6 bases, with 14 bases spanning the gap. CDR3 sequence reads: CASSFYRESHGYTF. The CDR3 DNA sequence: TGTGCCAGCAGCTTCTACAGGGAATCTCATGGCTACACCTTC.

V usage is TRBV27 and J usage is TRBJ1-4; unclear D gene. The V end was cut by 6 bases, the J end by 0 bases, with 8 bases between. Germline CDR1 is MNHEY and CDR2 is SMNVEV (reference sequence). The CDR3 sequence is 14 residues long. CDR3 amino acids: CASSPRTTNEKLFF. The CDR3 bases are TGTGCCAGCAGCCCCAGGACAACTAATGAAAAACTGTTTTTT.

V gene TRBV27 combines with J gene TRBJ1-2; D possibly corresponds to TRBD1 (5 bases). The CDR3 is 16 residues long. Germline loops: CDR1 MNHEY, CDR2 SMNVEV (reference sequence). Trimming took 4 bases from V and 3 from J, leaving 18 bases between them. The CDR3 here is CASSSGRSARDYGYTF. The DNA of the CDR3 is TGTGCCAGCAGTTCCGGCAGGTCTGCCAGGGACTATGGCTACACCTTC.

This clone has more than one count but fewer than ten. J is TRBJ2-1 and V is TRBV30, with 9 bases aligning to TRBD2. V shed 0 bases and J 5 bases; nucleotides not matched to a gene: 8. The CDR3 spans 16 residues. Germline V gene lookup returns CDR1 GTSNPN and CDR2 SVGIG (reference sequence). The CDR3 DNA reads as TGTGCCTGGAGTGTCTTGACTAGCGGACGAAACAATGAGCAGTTCTTC. This translates into CAWSVLTSGRNNEQFF.

The chain couples TRBV19 to TRBJ1-3; D is undetermined. The CDR3 is 17 residues long. Between the trimmed V and J ends, which lost 3 bases and 0 bases, there was a span of 15 bases. Germline V gene lookup returns CDR1 LNHDA and CDR2 SQIVND (reference sequence). CDR3 coding DNA: TGTGCCAGTAGTATCAGTGGGCCAGCCAACTCTGGAAACACCATATATTTT. Its translation: CASSISGPANSGNTIYF.

The chain recombines TRBV4-3 with TRBJ2-3; 8 nucleotides line up with TRBD2. The CDR3 consists of 17 residues. After removal of 1 base from V and 4 bases from J, the junction contained 10 bases not matched to a gene. Per germline, CDR1 LGHNA and CDR2 YSLEER. CDR3 in amino acids: CASSQGYGREASDTQYF. As DNA, the CDR3 is TGCGCCAGCAGCCAAGGGTACGGGCGGGAGGCCTCAGATACGCAGTATTTT.

The chain is built from TRBV2 and TRBJ1-3; no reliable D call. The length of the CDR3 is 15 residues. V dropped 5 bases and J dropped 0 bases, with 11 bases sitting between them. Germline lookup yields CDR1 SNHLY and CDR2 FYNNEI. CDR3 loop: CASSPRTGSGNTIYF. The CDR3 bases are TGTGCCAGCAGTCCACGGACGGGCTCTGGAAACACCATATATTTT.

Details on this clone: Other DNA sequences in this sample translate to the same CDR3. This chain links TRBV6-4 with TRBJ2-1; a possible D gene is TRBD2 (6 bases). Trimming stripped 0 bases from V and 0 bases from J, with 6 bases between. Per the germline V gene, CDR1 is MRHNA and CDR2 is SNTAGT. The CDR3 contains 15 residues. The CDR3 loop reads CASSDSSGSYNEQFF. Here the CDR3 DNA reads TGTGCCAGCAGTGACTCTAGCGGCTCCTACAATGAGCAGTTCTTC.

This sequence joins TRBV18 and TRBJ1-1; 9 bases line up with TRBD1. Unmatched junction bases numbered 4, after V lost 2 bases and J lost 6 bases. The CDR3 is 14 residues long. CDR1 is KGHSH and CDR2 is LQKENI in the germline V gene. The chain's CDR3 is CASSPWDRAAEAFF. The CDR3, as DNA: TGTGCCAGCTCACCATGGGACAGGGCTGCTGAAGCTTTCTTT.

The gene calls are TRBV11-2 and TRBJ1-3; D gene unclear. V was trimmed by 1 base and J by 4 bases, leaving 14 bases between them. CDR3 length: 16 residues. CDR1 is SGHAT and CDR2 is FQNNGV in the germline V gene. The CDR3: CASSLVGGRTGNTIYF. CDR3 DNA: TGTGCCAGCAGCTTAGTAGGTGGCAGGACGGGAAACACCATATATTTT.